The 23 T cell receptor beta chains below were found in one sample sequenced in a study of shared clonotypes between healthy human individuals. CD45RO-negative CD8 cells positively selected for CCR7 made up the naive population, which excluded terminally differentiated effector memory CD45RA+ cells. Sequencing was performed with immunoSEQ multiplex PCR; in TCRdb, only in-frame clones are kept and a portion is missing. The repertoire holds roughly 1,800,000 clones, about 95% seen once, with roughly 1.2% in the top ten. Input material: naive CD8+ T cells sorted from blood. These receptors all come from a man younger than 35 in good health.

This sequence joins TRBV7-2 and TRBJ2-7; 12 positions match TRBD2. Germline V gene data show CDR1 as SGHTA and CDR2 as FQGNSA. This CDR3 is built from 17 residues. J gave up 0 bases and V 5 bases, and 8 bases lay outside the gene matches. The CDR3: CASSQGLAGPSSYEQYF. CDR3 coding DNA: TGTGCCAGCAGCCAGGGACTAGCGGGCCCGAGCTCCTACGAGCAGTACTTC.

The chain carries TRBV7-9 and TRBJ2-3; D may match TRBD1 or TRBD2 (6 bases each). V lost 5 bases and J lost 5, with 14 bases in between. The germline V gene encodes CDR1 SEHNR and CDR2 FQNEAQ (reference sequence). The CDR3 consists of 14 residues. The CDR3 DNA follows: TGTGCCAGCAGCCCCCCGGGGGCACAAGATACGCAGTATTTT. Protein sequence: CASSPPGAQDTQYF.

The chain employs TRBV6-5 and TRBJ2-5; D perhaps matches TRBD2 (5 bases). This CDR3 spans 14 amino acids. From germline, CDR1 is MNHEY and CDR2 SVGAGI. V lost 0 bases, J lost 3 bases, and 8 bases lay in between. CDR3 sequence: CASSYSDWEETQYF. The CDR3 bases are TGTGCCAGCAGTTACTCGGACTGGGAAGAGACCCAGTACTTC.

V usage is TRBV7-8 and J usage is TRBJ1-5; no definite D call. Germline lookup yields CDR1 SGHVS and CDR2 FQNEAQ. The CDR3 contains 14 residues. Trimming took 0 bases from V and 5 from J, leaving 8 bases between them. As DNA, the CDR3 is TGTGCCAGCAGCTTAGCTGGGTCCCATCAGCCCCAGCATTTT. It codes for CASSLAGSHQPQHF. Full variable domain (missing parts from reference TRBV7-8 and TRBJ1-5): GAGVSQSPRYKVAKRGQDVALRCDPISGHVSLFWYQQALGQGPEFLTYFQNEAQLDKSGLPSDRFFAERPEGSVSTLKIQRTQQEDSAVYLCASSLAGSHQPQHFGDGTRLSIL.

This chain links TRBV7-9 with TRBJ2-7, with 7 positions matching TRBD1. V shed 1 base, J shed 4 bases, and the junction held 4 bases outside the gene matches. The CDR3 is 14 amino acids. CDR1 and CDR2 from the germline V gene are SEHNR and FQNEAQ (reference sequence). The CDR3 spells CASSLGDRVYEQYF. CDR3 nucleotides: TGTGCCAGCAGCTTAGGAGACAGGGTTTACGAGCAGTACTTC.

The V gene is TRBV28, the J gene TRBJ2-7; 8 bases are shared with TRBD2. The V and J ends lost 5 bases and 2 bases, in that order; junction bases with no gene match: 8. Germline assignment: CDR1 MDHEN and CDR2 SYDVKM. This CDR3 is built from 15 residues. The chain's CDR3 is CASSPVGGAPYEQYF. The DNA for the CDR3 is TGTGCCAGCAGTCCAGTCGGGGGGGCGCCCTACGAGCAGTACTTC.

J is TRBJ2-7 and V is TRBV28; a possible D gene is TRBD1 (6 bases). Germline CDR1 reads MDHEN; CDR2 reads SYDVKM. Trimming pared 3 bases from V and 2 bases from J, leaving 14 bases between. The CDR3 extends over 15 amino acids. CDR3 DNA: TGTGCCAGCAGTTTTGCGGCAGGGGAAGCCTACGAGCAGTACTTC. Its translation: CASSFAAGEAYEQYF.

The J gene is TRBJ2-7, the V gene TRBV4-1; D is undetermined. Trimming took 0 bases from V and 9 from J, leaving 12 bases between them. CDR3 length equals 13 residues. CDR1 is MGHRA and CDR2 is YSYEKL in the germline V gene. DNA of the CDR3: TGCGCCAGCAGCCAAGATAATCGAAGTGGGCAGTACTTC. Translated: CASSQDNRSGQYF.

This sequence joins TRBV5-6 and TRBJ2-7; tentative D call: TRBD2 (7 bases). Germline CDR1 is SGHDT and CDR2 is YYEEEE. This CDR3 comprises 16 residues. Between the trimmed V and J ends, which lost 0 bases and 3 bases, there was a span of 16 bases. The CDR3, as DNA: TGTGCCAGCAGCTTGGAGGGCCGGGGGGCTCACTACGAGCAGTACTTC. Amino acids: CASSLEGRGAHYEQYF. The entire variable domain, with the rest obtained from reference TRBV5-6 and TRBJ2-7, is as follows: DAGVTQSPTHLIKTRGQQVTLRCSPKSGHDTVSWYQQALGQGPQFIFQYYEEEERQRGNFPDRFSGHQFPNYSSELNVNALLLGDSALYLCASSLEGRGAHYEQYFGPGTRLTVT.

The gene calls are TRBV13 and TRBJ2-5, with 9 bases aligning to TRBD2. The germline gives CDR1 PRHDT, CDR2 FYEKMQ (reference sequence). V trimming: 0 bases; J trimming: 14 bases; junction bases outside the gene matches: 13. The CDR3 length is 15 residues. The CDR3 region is CASSLGSSGVQEAYF. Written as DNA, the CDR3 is TGTGCCAGCAGCTTAGGCTCTAGCGGGGTCCAAGAGGCCTACTTC.

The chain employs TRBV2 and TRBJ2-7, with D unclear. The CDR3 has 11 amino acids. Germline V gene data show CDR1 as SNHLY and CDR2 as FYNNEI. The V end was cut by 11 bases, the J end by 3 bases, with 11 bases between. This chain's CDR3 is CACRVLYEQYF. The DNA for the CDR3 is TGTGCCTGCCGGGTCCTCTACGAGCAGTACTTC.

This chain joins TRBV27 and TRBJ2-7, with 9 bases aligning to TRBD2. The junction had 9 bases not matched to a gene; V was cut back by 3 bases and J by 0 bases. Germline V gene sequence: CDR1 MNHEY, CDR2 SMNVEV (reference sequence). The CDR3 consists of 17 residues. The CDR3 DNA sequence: TGTGCCAGCAGTTTCCAGCGGGGGGACCTAAGCTCCTACGAGCAGTACTTC. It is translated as CASSFQRGDLSSYEQYF.

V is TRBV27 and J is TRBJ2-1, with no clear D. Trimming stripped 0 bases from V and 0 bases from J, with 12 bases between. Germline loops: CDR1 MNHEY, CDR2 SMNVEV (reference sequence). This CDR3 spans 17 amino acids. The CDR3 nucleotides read TGTGCCAGCAGTTTATCAGGGCCATATGGCTCCTACAATGAGCAGTTCTTC. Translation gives CASSLSGPYGSYNEQFF.

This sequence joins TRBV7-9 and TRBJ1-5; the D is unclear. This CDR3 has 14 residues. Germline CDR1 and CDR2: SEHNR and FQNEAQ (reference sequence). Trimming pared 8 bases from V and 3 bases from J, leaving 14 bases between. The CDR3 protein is CASGVVTNNQPQHF. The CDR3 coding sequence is TGTGCCAGCGGGGTGGTAACGAACAATCAGCCCCAGCATTTT.

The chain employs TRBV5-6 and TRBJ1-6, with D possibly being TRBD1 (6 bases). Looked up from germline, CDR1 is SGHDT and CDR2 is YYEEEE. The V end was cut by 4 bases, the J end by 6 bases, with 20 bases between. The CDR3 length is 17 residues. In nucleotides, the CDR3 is TGTGCCAGCAGCGAATCCGATTGGACAGCCTTTAATTCACCCCTCCACTTT. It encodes CASSESDWTAFNSPLHF. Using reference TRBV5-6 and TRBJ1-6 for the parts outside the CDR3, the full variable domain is DAGVTQSPTHLIKTRGQQVTLRCSPKSGHDTVSWYQQALGQGPQFIFQYYEEEERQRGNFPDRFSGHQFPNYSSELNVNALLLGDSALYLCASSESDWTAFNSPLHFGNGTRLTVT.

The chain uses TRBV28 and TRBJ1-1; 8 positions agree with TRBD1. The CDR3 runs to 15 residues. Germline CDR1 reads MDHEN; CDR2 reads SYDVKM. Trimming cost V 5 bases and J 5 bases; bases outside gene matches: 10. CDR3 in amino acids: CASSLQGASVTEAFF. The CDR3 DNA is TGTGCCAGCAGTCTCCAGGGGGCGAGTGTGACTGAAGCTTTCTTT. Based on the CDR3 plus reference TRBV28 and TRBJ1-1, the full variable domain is DVKVTQSSRYLVKRTGEKVFLECVQDMDHENMFWYRQDPGLGLRLIYFSYDVKMKEKGDIPEGYSVSREKKERFSLILESASTNQTSMYLCASSLQGASVTEAFFGQGTRLTVV.

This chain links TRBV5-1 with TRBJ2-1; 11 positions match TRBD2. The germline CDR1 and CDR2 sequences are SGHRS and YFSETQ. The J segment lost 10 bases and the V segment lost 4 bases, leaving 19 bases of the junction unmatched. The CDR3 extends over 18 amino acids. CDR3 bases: TGCGCCAGCAGCACATCCAACACTAGCGGGGGCCCCGGGTTGGAGCAGTTCTTC. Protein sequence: CASSTSNTSGGPGLEQFF.

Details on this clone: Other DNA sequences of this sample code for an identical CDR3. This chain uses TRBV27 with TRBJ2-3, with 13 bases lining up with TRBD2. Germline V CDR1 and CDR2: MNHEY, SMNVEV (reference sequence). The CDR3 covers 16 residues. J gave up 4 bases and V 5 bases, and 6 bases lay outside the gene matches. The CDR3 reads CASSLLAGGPADTQYF. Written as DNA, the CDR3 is TGTGCCAGCAGTCTACTAGCGGGGGGGCCCGCAGATACGCAGTATTTT.

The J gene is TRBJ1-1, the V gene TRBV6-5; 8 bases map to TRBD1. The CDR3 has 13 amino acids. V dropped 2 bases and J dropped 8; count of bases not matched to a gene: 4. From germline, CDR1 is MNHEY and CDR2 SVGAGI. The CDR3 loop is CASSYGQGLEAFF. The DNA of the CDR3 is TGTGCCAGCAGTTACGGACAGGGTTTGGAAGCTTTCTTT.

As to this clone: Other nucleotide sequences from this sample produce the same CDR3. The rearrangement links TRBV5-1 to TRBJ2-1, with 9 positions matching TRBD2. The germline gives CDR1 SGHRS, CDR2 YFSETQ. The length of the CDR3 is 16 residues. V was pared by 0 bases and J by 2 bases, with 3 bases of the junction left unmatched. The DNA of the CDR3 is TGCGCCAGCAGCTTGGAGGCTAGCGGGACCTACAATGAGCAGTTCTTC. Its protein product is CASSLEASGTYNEQFF. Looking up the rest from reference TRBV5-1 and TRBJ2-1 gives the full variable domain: KAGVTQTPRYLIKTRGQQVTLSCSPISGHRSVSWYQQTPGQGLQFLFEYFSETQRNKGNFPGRFSGRQFSNSRSEMNVSTLELGDSALYLCASSLEASGTYNEQFFGPGTRLTVL.

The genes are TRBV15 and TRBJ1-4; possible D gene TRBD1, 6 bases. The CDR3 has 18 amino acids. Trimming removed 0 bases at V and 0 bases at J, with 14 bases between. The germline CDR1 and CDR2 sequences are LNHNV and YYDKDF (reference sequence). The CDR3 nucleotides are TGTGCCACCAGCAGAGATCTTTGGACAGATCCAACTAATGAAAAACTGTTTTTT. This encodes CATSRDLWTDPTNEKLFF.

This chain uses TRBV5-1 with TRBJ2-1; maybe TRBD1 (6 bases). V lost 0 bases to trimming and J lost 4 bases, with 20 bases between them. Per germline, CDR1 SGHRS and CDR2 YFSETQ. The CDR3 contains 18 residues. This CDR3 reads CASSLGAGDKESYNEQFF. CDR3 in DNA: TGCGCCAGCAGCTTGGGGGCAGGGGACAAGGAGTCGTACAATGAGCAGTTCTTC.

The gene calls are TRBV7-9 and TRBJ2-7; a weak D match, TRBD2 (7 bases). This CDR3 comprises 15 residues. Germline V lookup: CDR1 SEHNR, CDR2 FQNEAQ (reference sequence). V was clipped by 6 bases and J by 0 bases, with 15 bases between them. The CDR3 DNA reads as TGTGCCAGCAGTTTTACGGGGGGCTACTCCTACGAGCAGTACTTC. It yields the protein CASSFTGGYSYEQYF.